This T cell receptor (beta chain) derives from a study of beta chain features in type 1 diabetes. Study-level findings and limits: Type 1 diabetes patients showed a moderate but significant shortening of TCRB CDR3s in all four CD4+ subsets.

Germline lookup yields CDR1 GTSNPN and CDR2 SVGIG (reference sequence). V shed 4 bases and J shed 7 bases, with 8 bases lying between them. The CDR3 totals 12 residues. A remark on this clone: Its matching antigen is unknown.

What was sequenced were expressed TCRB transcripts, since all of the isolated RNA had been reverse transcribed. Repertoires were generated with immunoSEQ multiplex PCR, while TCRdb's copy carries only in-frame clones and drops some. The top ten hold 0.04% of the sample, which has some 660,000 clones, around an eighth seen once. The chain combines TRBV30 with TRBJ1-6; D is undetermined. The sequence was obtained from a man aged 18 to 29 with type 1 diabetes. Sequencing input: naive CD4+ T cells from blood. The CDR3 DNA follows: TGTGCCTGGAAATTACAGAATTCACCCCTCCACTTT. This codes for CAWKLQNSPLHF.